This is a list of T cell receptor beta chains from one sample in a study of post-analysis software for immune sequencing data. MiXCR was run by TCRdb on the PCR reads, yielding one entry per CDR3 protein. This sample has about 570,000 distinct CDR3 sequences, with around 36% found just once. The specimen was blood. The source is a girl under 18 with multiple sclerosis. CDR3s include the opening cysteine and the closing phenylalanine or tryptophan.

j_gene: TRBJ2-1
v_gene: TRBV7-3
CDR3aa: CASSASRSYNEQFF

j_gene: TRBJ1-1
v_gene: TRBV5-1
CDR3aa: CASSDRQGINTEAFF

j_gene: TRBJ2-2
v_gene: TRBV14
CDR3aa: CASSQSDTGELFF

j_gene: TRBJ1-2
v_gene: TRBV9
CDR3aa: CASSPETTGQYYGYTF

j_gene: TRBJ1-1
v_gene: TRBV29-1
CDR3aa: CSGGRGTVNTEAFF

j_gene: TRBJ2-3
v_gene: TRBV5-1
CDR3aa: CASSFTDLTDTQYF

j_gene: TRBJ1-3
v_gene: TRBV6-5
CDR3aa: CASSSPRGSTGNTIYF

j_gene: TRBJ1-1
v_gene: TRBV29-1
CDR3aa: CSVDREPTEAFF

j_gene: TRBJ1-5
v_gene: TRBV20-1
CDR3aa: CSATRGADSNQPQHF

j_gene: TRBJ1-2
v_gene: TRBV5-1
CDR3aa: CASSPPDGANYGYTF

j_gene: TRBJ1-1
v_gene: TRBV19
CDR3aa: CASSHGDMNTEAFF

j_gene: TRBJ1-2
v_gene: TRBV29-1
CDR3aa: CSVEPPGQLYGYTF

j_gene: TRBJ1-1
v_gene: TRBV29-1
CDR3aa: CSVGTAEAFF

j_gene: TRBJ2-1
v_gene: TRBV5-1
CDR3aa: CASSAGRAVDQETQFF

j_gene: TRBJ1-2
v_gene: TRBV28
CDR3aa: CASSGGDRFLSYGYTF

j_gene: TRBJ2-3
v_gene: TRBV6-2/TRBV6-3
CDR3aa: CASSKPPALETDTQYF

j_gene: TRBJ1-1
v_gene: TRBV11-1
CDR3aa: CASVPRDTMNTEAFF